This T cell receptor (beta chain) was sequenced for a study of T cell responses to AZD1222 COVID-19 vaccine. Study-wide findings and caveats: Only a handful of AZD1222 recipients, several in all, had baseline seropositivity.

TCRdb keeps only in-frame clones here, not all; method: immunoSEQ multiplex PCR. The profile shows fewer than 150,000 clones, more than 85% of them singletons. In the case of this clone: Antigen specificity is unknown.

The sample here was peripheral blood, taken on day 0 of AZD1222 vaccination. The TCR was taken from an adult in good health.

DNA of the CDR3: TGTGCCAGCTCTCCGGACCAAACTGGAAACACCATATATTTT. It yields the protein CASSPDQTGNTIYF. V usage is TRBV18 and J usage is TRBJ1-3; D gene uncertain. This CDR3 comprises 14 residues. CDR1 KGHSH and CDR2 LQKENI come from the germline V gene. Between the trimmed V and J ends, which lost 6 bases and 2 bases, there was a span of 11 bases.